The clone carrying this TCR beta chain has a count of ten or more. The antigen remains undetermined. This CDR3 has 12 amino acids. Germline V gene data show CDR1 as DFQATT and CDR2 as SNEGSKA (reference sequence). The V and J ends lost 7 bases and 7 bases respectively, with 16 bases between them. Preparation of the TCRbeta library used unique molecular identifiers. TCRdb used MiXCR to reprocess the PCR reads, holding one entry per CDR3 protein. The sample records 700,000 to 850,000 distinct CDR3 sequences, about 16% being singletons. The sample belongs to a study of T-cell reconstitution after alpha-beta-depleted transplantation in children. Study results and limitations: Several hundred expanded graft clones reportedly gave rise to the alpha-beta T cells present about two months after transplant. The main origin of T-cell counts and diversity one year after transplant was newly produced T cells. Some patients owed their high day-60 TCRbeta diversity to surviving recipient T cells and thymic progenitors.

This clonotype was obtained from a male patient between 5 and 17 years old who had a stem cell transplant for acute lymphoblastic leukemia, so the T cells may come from the graft donor. V gene TRBV20-1 combines with J gene TRBJ1-2, with TRBD1 as a possible D gene (5 bases). Sequenced material: PBMCs, mostly from graft donor cells, taken 360 days after TCRalphabeta/CD19-depleted stem cell transplant. The DNA for the CDR3 is TGCAGTGGGACGGGGGGATTAGGTGGCTACACCTTC. Translated, it gives CSGTGGLGGYTF.